This TCR beta chain was captured in a study of T cells in women clearing cervical HPV infection. Study information: Case blood drawn at lesion detection; control blood after infection cleared. With HLA typing for only a few women, HLA confounding remains possible. Findings and limits, study-wide: Each sample's T-cell count was unknown, possibly confounding richness.

Between the trimmed V and J ends, which lost 0 bases and 5 bases, there was a span of 13 bases. CDR1 is ENHRY and CDR2 is SYGVKD in the germline V gene. This CDR3 comprises 15 residues. As concerns this clone: Its antigen is still unknown. The read ends 3 residues before the CDR3 terminus; that terminus is restored from the germline J gene.

Average input was approximately 1,200 ng genomic DNA for immunoSEQ TCR beta CDR3 amplification. Only in-frame clones appear in the TCRdb table, and some are missing; sequencing was by immunoSEQ multiplex PCR. This sample's clone table lists some 31,000 clones. This chain uses TRBV10-3 with TRBJ2-5; possibly TRBD1 for D (6 bases). The origin of this receptor is a woman aged 18 to 75 with a cervical HPV16 infection that either progressed to CIN3+ or cleared (not recorded which). The specimen was blood buffy coat. The CDR3: CAISESSGARETQYF. The part of the CDR3 DNA that was read is TGTGCCATCAGTGAGTCATCAGGGGCTAGGGAGACC.